These 12 T cell receptor beta chains originate from one sample sequenced in a study of beta chain features in type 1 diabetes. Study-wide findings and caveats: Among all four CD4+ subsets, Type 1 diabetes patients had TCRB CDR3s that were moderately but significantly shorter.

These TCRs' antigens remain unknown. Investigators reverse transcribed all isolated RNA, so they sequenced expressed TCRB transcripts. TCRdb's table, derived via immunoSEQ multiplex PCR, lists solely in-frame clones and lacks some. The table shows about 650,000 clones, with 9.5% to 15% occurring only once. Sequenced material: naive CD4+ T cells from blood. Receptor source: a man under 40 with type 1 diabetes.

The rearrangement joins TRBV27 to TRBJ1-4; D is uncertain. The CDR3 runs to 14 residues. Germline V lookup: CDR1 MNHEY, CDR2 SMNVEV (reference sequence). V lost 5 bases and J 1 base, leaving 8 bases between the germline ends. CDR3 residues: CASSRGLTNEKLFF. The CDR3 DNA reads TGTGCCAGCAGTAGAGGGTTAACTAATGAAAAACTGTTTTTT.

This clone appeared once. This chain connects TRBV7-8 to TRBJ2-5; the D gene is possibly TRBD2 (7 bases). This CDR3 region has 14 residues. CDR1 SGHVS and CDR2 FQNEAQ come from the germline V gene. V was cut by 4 bases and J by 4 bases, with 13 bases left in between. The CDR3 loop reads CASSSYREGETQYF. The CDR3 coding sequence is TGTGCCAGCAGCTCTTACAGGGAGGGAGAGACCCAGTACTTC.

This clone was picked up a small number of times. The V gene is TRBV5-4, the J gene TRBJ2-3; D is unclear. Per the germline V gene, CDR1 is SGHNT and CDR2 is YYREEE (reference sequence). This CDR3 is 15 amino acids long. V was cut by 4 bases and J by 0 bases, with 12 bases left in between. Here the CDR3 DNA reads TGTGCCAGCAGCCAGAGGTCCCAGAGCACAGATACGCAGTATTTT. Its translation: CASSQRSQSTDTQYF.

In this sample, this clone turned up a few times. The J gene is TRBJ1-3, the V gene TRBV11-2, with 7 bases fitting TRBD1. The CDR3 spans 14 residues. V lost 4 bases and J lost 4; bases outside the gene matches: 4. Germline lookup yields CDR1 SGHAT and CDR2 FQNNGV. The CDR3 sequence is CASSYGTAGNTIYF. In DNA form, the CDR3 reads TGTGCCAGCAGCTACGGGACAGCCGGAAACACCATATATTTT.

There are a few counts of this clone. The gene calls are TRBV6-6 and TRBJ2-1; D ambiguous. Germline loops: CDR1 MNHNY, CDR2 SVGAGI (reference sequence). The V end was cut by 0 bases, the J end by 8 bases, with 11 bases between. The CDR3 loop spans 14 amino acids. This CDR3 is CASSYSALWDEQFF. In DNA form, the CDR3 reads TGTGCCAGCAGTTACTCGGCCCTCTGGGATGAGCAGTTCTTC.

There are many counts of this clone. This rearrangement joins TRBV10-3 to TRBJ1-3, with D unclear. This CDR3 has 13 amino acids. CDR1 and CDR2 (germline): ENHRY, SYGVKD. V was shortened by 6 bases and J by 0 bases, with 6 bases between the two germline ends. In DNA form, the CDR3 reads TGTGCCATCAGCGGAGACTCTGGAAACACCATATATTTT. It is translated as CAISGDSGNTIYF.

This clone showed up just a few times. The chain uses TRBV4-3 and TRBJ1-5, with TRBD1 matching 7 bases. The CDR3 consists of 17 residues. Trimming removed 0 bases from V and 2 bases from J; junction bases left unmatched: 7. CDR1 is LGHNA and CDR2 is YSLEER in the germline V gene. The CDR3: CASSQETGVGRNQPQHF. The CDR3 region has the DNA TGCGCCAGCAGCCAAGAAACAGGGGTTGGTCGCAATCAGCCCCAGCATTTT.

This clone was detected a few times. This chain links TRBV14 with TRBJ2-7; D not resolved. V was pared by 4 bases and J by 3 bases, with 10 bases between. The V gene's germline CDR1 is SGHDN and CDR2 FVKESK. The CDR3 runs 13 residues. The CDR3 DNA reads TGTGCCAGCAGCCCCGCTTATCTCTACGAGCAGTACTTC. This translates into CASSPAYLYEQYF.

This clone was seen a handful of times. The chain uses TRBV2 and TRBJ1-4; D gene unclear. CDR1 is SNHLY and CDR2 is FYNNEI in the germline V gene. The CDR3 contains 16 residues. The ends were cut back, 8 bases at V and 4 bases at J, with 20 bases in the middle. CDR3 sequence reads: CASGKSGRMNNEKLFF. In nucleotides, the CDR3 is TGTGCCAGCGGAAAGAGCGGCAGGATGAATAATGAAAAACTGTTTTTT.

In its sample, this clone was seen a few times. The chain has TRBV30 and TRBJ2-2; D unclear. The CDR3 runs 15 residues. Trimming pared 0 bases from V and 1 base from J, leaving 9 bases between. Germline V gene data show CDR1 as GTSNPN and CDR2 as SVGIG (reference sequence). The CDR3 region is CAWSVPGWNTGELFF. CDR3 coding DNA: TGTGCCTGGAGTGTACCTGGGTGGAACACCGGGGAGCTGTTTTTT.

This clone was seen a handful of times. The V and J genes are TRBV19 and TRBJ1-2; D is unresolved. CDR3 length: 16 residues. The V gene's germline CDR1 is LNHDA and CDR2 SQIVND (reference sequence). Trimming took off 4 bases at V and 8 bases at J, with 23 bases between the two ends. This CDR3 is CASSTPTGDGVAGYTF. For the CDR3, the DNA is TGTGCCAGTAGTACGCCCACCGGAGACGGGGTCGCGGGCTACACCTTC.

Only a few counts were recorded for this clone. V gene TRBV19 combines with J gene TRBJ2-1; 8 bases are a match to TRBD2. With V trimmed by 4 bases and J by 4 bases, 9 bases remained unmatched. Germline V lookup: CDR1 LNHDA, CDR2 SQIVND (reference sequence). CDR3 length: 16 amino acids. CDR3 loop: CASSTLTSGGYNEQFF. Written as DNA, the CDR3 is TGTGCCAGTAGTACCCTAACTAGCGGAGGATACAATGAGCAGTTCTTC.